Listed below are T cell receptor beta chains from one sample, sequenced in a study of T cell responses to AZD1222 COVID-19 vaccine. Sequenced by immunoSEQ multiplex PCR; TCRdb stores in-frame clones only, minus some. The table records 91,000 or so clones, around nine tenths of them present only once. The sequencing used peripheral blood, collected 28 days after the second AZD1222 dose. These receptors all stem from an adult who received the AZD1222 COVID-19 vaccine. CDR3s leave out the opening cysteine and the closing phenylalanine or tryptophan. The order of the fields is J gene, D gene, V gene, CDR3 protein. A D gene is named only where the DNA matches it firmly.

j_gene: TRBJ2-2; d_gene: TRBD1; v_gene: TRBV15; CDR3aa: ATSRGFGTGMTGELF
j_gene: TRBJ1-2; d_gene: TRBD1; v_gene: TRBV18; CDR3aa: ASSITGGNYGYT
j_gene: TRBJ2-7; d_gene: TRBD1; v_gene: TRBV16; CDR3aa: ASSHGTGRHEQY
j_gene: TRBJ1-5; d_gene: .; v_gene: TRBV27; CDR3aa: ASTPRPQH
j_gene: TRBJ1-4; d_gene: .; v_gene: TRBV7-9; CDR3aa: ASSLTEINEKLF
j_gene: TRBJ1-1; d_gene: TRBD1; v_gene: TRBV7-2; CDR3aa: ASSTRQGQEAF
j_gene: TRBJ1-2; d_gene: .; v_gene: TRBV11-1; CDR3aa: ASSPTGYENYGYT
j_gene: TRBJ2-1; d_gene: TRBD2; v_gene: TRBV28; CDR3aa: ASRVGGTFYNEQF
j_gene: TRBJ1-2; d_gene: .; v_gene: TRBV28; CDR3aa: ASSLSVALGSGYGYT
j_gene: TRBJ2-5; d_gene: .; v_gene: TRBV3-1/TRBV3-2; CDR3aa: ASSRQGGGETQY
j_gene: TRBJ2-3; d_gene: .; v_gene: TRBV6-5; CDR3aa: ASSYSSVDTQY
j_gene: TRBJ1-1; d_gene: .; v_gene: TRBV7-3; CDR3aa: ASSPGRGNTEAF
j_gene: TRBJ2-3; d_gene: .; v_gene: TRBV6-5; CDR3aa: ASSLTGIYTDTQY
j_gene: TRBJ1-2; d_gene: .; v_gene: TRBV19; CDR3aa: ASSPLTSSGYT
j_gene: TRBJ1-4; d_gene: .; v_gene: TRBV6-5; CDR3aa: ASSYRLVDEKLF
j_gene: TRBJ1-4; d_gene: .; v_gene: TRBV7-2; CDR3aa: ASSLHRPATNEKLF
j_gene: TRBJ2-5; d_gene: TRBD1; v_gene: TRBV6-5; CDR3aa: ASSYVGQGETQY
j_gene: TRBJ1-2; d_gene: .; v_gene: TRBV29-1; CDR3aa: SVESAVTGGNYGYT
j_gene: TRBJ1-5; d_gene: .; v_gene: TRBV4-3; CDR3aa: ASSQHRDSNQPQH
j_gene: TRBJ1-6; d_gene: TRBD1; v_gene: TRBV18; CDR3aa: ASSRNRGQDNSPLH
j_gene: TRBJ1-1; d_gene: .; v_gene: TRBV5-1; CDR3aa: ASSLEGQGMNTEAF
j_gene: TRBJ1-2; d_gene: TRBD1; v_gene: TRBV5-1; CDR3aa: ASSPGQGGGLNYGYT
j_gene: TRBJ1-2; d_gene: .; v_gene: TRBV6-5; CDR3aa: ASSWISGFNYGYT